The sequence of this T cell receptor beta chain was determined in a study of response to subunit inactivated influenza vaccine. Regarding the study as a whole: Authors suggested each seasonal influenza vaccination recruits few new T cells.

TCRdb reanalysed the RT-PCR reads using MiXCR and keeps one entry per CDR3 protein. In the table there are more than 700,000 distinct CDR3 sequences, 21% of which are singletons. Details on this clonotype: Its antigen is undetermined.

Trimming left V 5 bases short and J 1 base short, with 8 bases between. CDR3 length: 13 residues. CDR1 and CDR2 from the germline V gene are MNHNS and SASEGT. The TCR was taken from a man aged 45-60 years who received an inactivated influenza vaccine. This material consisted of PBMCs from blood, taken 4 to 6 days after vaccination. The rearrangement uses TRBV6-1 and TRBJ1-1; no reliable D call. The CDR3: CASSPQENTEAFF. The CDR3 DNA sequence: TGTGCCAGCAGTCCACAAGAGAACACTGAAGCTTTCTTT.